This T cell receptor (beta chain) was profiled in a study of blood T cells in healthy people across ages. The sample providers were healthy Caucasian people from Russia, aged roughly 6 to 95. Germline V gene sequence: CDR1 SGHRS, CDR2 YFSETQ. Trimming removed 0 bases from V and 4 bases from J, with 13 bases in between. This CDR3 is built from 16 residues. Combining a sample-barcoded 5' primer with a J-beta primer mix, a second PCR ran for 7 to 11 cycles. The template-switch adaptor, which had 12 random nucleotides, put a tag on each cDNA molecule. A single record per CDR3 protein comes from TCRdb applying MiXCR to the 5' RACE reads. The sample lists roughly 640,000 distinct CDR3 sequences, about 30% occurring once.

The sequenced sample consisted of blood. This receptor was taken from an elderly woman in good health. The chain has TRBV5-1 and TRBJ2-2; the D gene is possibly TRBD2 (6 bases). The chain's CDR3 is CASSLAAGTFTGELFF. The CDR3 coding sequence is TGCGCCAGCAGCTTGGCGGCGGGGACCTTCACCGGGGAGCTGTTTTTT.